What follows are 21 T cell receptor beta chains derived from one specimen sequenced in a study of blood T cell repertoires in COVID-19. The table came from immunoSEQ multiplex PCR; TCRdb's copy has only in-frame clones and leaves some out. The sample holds some 150,000 clones; around 90% are singletons and the top ten take around 1.5%. Sequencing was done on a sample of peripheral blood. The receptors come from a human donor in a cohort sampled during active COVID-19.

Only one count was recorded for this clone. The V and J genes are TRBV11-2 and TRBJ2-2; possible D gene TRBD2, 5 bases. The CDR3 runs to 13 residues. The germline V gene encodes CDR1 SGHAT and CDR2 FQNNGV. V lost 5 bases, J lost 7 bases, and 11 bases lay in between. CDR3 in DNA: TGTGCCAGCAGCCAAAACGGGAACGGGGAGCTGTTTTTT. Protein product: CASSQNGNGELFF. Using reference TRBV11-2 and TRBJ2-2 for the parts outside the CDR3, the full variable domain is EAGVAQSPRYKIIEKRQSVAFWCNPISGHATLYWYQQILGQGPKLLIQFQNNGVVDDSQLPKDRFSAERLKGVDSTLKIQPAKLEDSAVYLCASSQNGNGELFFGEGSRLTVL.

In its sample, this clone was seen a few times. The V and J genes are TRBV30 and TRBJ1-6, with TRBD1 as a possible D gene (6 bases). The CDR3 totals 12 residues. The germline V gene encodes CDR1 GTSNPN and CDR2 SVGIG (reference sequence). V was clipped by 0 bases and J by 12 bases, with 9 bases between them. The CDR3 DNA reads TGTGCCTGGAGTGTAGGGGGTTTACCCCTCCACTTT. Amino acid sequence: CAWSVGGLPLHF.

The gene calls are TRBV3-1 (or the pseudogene TRBV3-2) and TRBJ2-1, with TRBD1 identical over 9 bases. The germline V gene encodes CDR1 LGHDT and CDR2 YNNKEL (reference sequence). This CDR3 is 13 amino acids long. Unmatched junction bases numbered 6, after V lost 10 bases and J lost 5 bases. The CDR3 protein is CANRDRANNEQFF. DNA of the CDR3: TGTGCCAACCGGGACAGGGCTAACAATGAGCAGTTCTTC.

This chain connects TRBV6-5 to TRBJ2-2; 9 bases line up with TRBD2. The V gene's germline CDR1 is MNHEY and CDR2 SVGAGI. The CDR3 sequence is 16 residues long. The V segment lost 4 bases and the J segment 4 bases; nucleotides outside the gene matches: 7. This chain's CDR3 is CASSLVAGAGTGELFF. CDR3 nucleotides: TGTGCCAGCAGTTTAGTAGCGGGGGCGGGCACCGGGGAGCTGTTTTTT.

The chain links TRBV5-4 to TRBJ1-1; D unresolved. The length of the CDR3 is 15 residues. Germline-derived CDR1 and CDR2 are SGHNT and YYREEE (reference sequence). V lost 0 bases, J lost 1 base, and 10 bases lay in between. The CDR3 protein is CASSLDVTGNTEAFF. CDR3 sequence (DNA): TGTGCCAGCAGCTTGGATGTGACGGGGAACACTGAAGCTTTCTTT.

V gene TRBV7-9 combines with J gene TRBJ2-1; maybe TRBD2 (5 bases). V lost 2 bases to trimming and J lost 7 bases, with 18 bases between them. CDR1 is SEHNR, CDR2 FQNEAQ, per germline (reference sequence). The CDR3 length is 16 residues. The CDR3 region is CASSLRRVLQGNEQFF. For the CDR3, the DNA is TGTGCCAGCAGCTTAAGGCGGGTGCTTCAAGGGAATGAGCAGTTCTTC.

The rearrangement joins TRBV5-1 to TRBJ1-2, with 8 nucleotides matching TRBD1. The CDR3 runs 15 residues. Germline V gene data show CDR1 as SGHRS and CDR2 as YFSETQ. V trimming: 1 base; J trimming: 8 bases; junction bases outside the gene matches: 10. Here the CDR3 reads CASSLSSGGAGGYTF. The CDR3 nucleotides read TGCGCCAGCAGCTTGTCTTCAGGGGGCGCGGGAGGCTACACCTTC.

This chain links TRBV2 with TRBJ2-5; 15 bases map to TRBD2. The germline V gene encodes CDR1 SNHLY and CDR2 FYNNEI. This CDR3 spans 17 amino acids. V was clipped by 4 bases and J by 4 bases; unmatched bases: 7. Written as DNA, the CDR3 is TGTGCCAGCAGTGTTTCCGGGACTAGCGGGGGGCGAGAGACCCAGTACTTC. This sequence encodes CASSVSGTSGGRETQYF.

The rearrangement links TRBV7-3 to TRBJ1-1, with 7 nucleotides matching TRBD1. The CDR3 covers 14 residues. The J segment lost 6 bases and the V segment lost 5 bases, leaving 9 bases of the junction unmatched. Germline V CDR1 and CDR2: SGHTA, FQGTGA. The CDR3 DNA reads as TGTGCCAGCAGCGAACAGGGGCCAGGCGCTGAAGCTTTCTTT. Translation gives CASSEQGPGAEAFF. Drawing the rest from reference TRBV7-3 and TRBJ1-1, the complete variable domain is GAGVSQTPSNKVTEKGKYVELRCDPISGHTALYWYRQSLGQGPEFLIYFQGTGAADDSGLPNDRFFAVRPEGSVSTLKIQRTERGDSAVYLCASSEQGPGAEAFFGQGTRLTVV.

The chain recombines TRBV18 with TRBJ1-4; TRBD1 matches 8 bases. The junction had 0 bases not matched to a gene; V was cut back by 3 bases and J by 3 bases. The CDR3 consists of 14 residues. Looked up from germline, CDR1 is KGHSH and CDR2 is LQKENI. The CDR3 here is CASSPGQANEKLFF. DNA for the CDR3: TGTGCCAGCTCACCGGGACAGGCTAATGAAAAACTGTTTTTT.

This clone was counted a single time. The genes are TRBV4-3 and TRBJ2-5, with 9 bases lining up with TRBD2. J was trimmed by 3 bases and V by 4 bases; bases with no gene match: 6. The germline gives CDR1 LGHNA, CDR2 YSLEER. This CDR3 region has 15 residues. CDR3 residues: CASSRSGGPEETQYF. The CDR3 DNA reads TGCGCCAGCAGCCGTAGCGGGGGACCAGAAGAGACCCAGTACTTC.

The chain joins TRBV7-3 to TRBJ2-1, with a tentative D call TRBD1 (6 bases). The CDR3 has 16 amino acids. Germline CDR1 and CDR2: SGHTA and FQGTGA. Trimming removed 1 base at V and 8 bases at J, with 18 bases between. The CDR3 is CASSLIGQVQGDEQFF. In DNA, the CDR3 is TGTGCCAGCAGCTTAATTGGGCAAGTACAGGGCGATGAGCAGTTCTTC. The whole variable domain, remainder taken from reference TRBV7-3 and TRBJ2-1, is GAGVSQTPSNKVTEKGKYVELRCDPISGHTALYWYRQSLGQGPEFLIYFQGTGAADDSGLPNDRFFAVRPEGSVSTLKIQRTERGDSAVYLCASSLIGQVQGDEQFFGPGTRLTVL.

The chain employs TRBV2 and TRBJ2-3; 9 positions match TRBD2. Germline V gives CDR1 SNHLY, CDR2 FYNNEI. This CDR3 comprises 14 residues. Trimming at V came to 6 bases and at J to 1 base, leaving 2 bases not matched to a gene. As DNA, the CDR3 is TGTGCCAGCAGCTGGACTAGCGGCACAGATACGCAGTATTTT. This encodes CASSWTSGTDTQYF.

V gene TRBV7-6 combines with J gene TRBJ1-1; no firm D call. Germline CDR1 SGHVS, CDR2 FNYEAQ. The CDR3 loop spans 15 amino acids. The V end was cut by 1 base, the J end by 0 bases, with 9 bases between. The CDR3: CASSLDAGMNTEAFF. The CDR3, as DNA: TGTGCCAGCAGCTTAGATGCGGGTATGAACACTGAAGCTTTCTTT. Full variable domain (rest looked up from reference TRBV7-6 and TRBJ1-1): GAGVSQSPRYKVTKRGQDVALRCDPISGHVSLYWYRQALGQGPEFLTYFNYEAQQDKSGLPNDRFSAERPEGSISTLTIQRTEQRDSAMYRCASSLDAGMNTEAFFGQGTRLTVV.

The rearrangement links TRBV6-5 to TRBJ1-1; weak D call: TRBD1 (5 bases). Germline V gene lookup returns CDR1 MNHEY and CDR2 SVGAGI. The length of the CDR3 is 14 residues. Deletions cut 4 bases from V and 3 bases from J, with 12 bases between. This CDR3 reads CASSSPGDYTEAFF. In DNA, the CDR3 is TGTGCCAGCAGTTCCCCCGGGGACTACACTGAAGCTTTCTTT.

The CDR3 DNA follows: TGTGCCAGCAGTTACGGGACAGGGGCCAACGTCCTGACTTTC. This encodes CASSYGTGANVLTF. The chain uses TRBV6-5 and TRBJ2-6; perhaps TRBD1 as D (6 bases). Germline values: CDR1 MNHEY, CDR2 SVGAGI. This CDR3 has 14 amino acids. Deletions cut 2 bases from V and 4 bases from J, with 6 bases between.

J is TRBJ2-1 and V is TRBV6-4; tentatively, D is TRBD2 (5 bases). Germline V CDR1 and CDR2: MRHNA, SNTAGT. The CDR3 runs 15 residues. Trimming left V 0 bases short and J 4 bases short, with 10 bases between. The CDR3 DNA reads as TGTGCCAGCAGTGACTCGAGCGGATCGTACAATGAGCAGTTCTTC. This encodes CASSDSSGSYNEQFF.

The table lists this clone with a count of one. This rearrangement joins TRBV21-1 to TRBJ1-5; the table calls TRBD1, which could not be checked here. TRBV21-1 is described as a pseudogene. The CDR3 length is 16 residues. The CDR3 nucleotides are TGTGCCAGCAGCAAAGCCCAGGTGATTAGCAATCAGCCCCAGCATTTT. Protein sequence: CASSKAQVISNQPQHF.

Points on this clone: The same CDR3 arises from other DNA sequences in this sample as well. The CDR3 here is CAISPQGNTEAFF. For the CDR3, the DNA is TGTGCCATCAGTCCACAGGGGAACACTGAAGCTTTCTTT. V usage is TRBV10-3 and J usage is TRBJ1-1; possibly TRBD1 for D (6 bases). The germline gives CDR1 ENHRY, CDR2 SYGVKD. The ends were cut back, 5 bases at V and 1 base at J, with 8 bases in the middle. This CDR3 is built from 13 residues.

The chain links TRBV29-1 to TRBJ1-2; 7 nucleotides match TRBD1. J was trimmed by 4 bases and V by 4 bases; bases with no gene match: 12. The CDR3 is 15 residues long. CDR1 is SQVTM, CDR2 ANQGSEA, per germline. DNA of the CDR3: TGCAGCGTTGCCAGGGGGAACGTCGAAGGCTATGGCTACACCTTC. It is translated as CSVARGNVEGYGYTF.

The V gene is TRBV19, the J gene TRBJ2-7; TRBD1 matches at 9 bases. The J segment lost 3 bases and the V segment lost 4 bases, leaving 4 bases of the junction unmatched. The CDR3 has 14 residues. Germline-derived CDR1 and CDR2 are LNHDA and SQIVND (reference sequence). For the CDR3, the DNA is TGTGCCAGTAGTACGGACAGGGGAGACTACGAGCAGTACTTC. Translated, it gives CASSTDRGDYEQYF.